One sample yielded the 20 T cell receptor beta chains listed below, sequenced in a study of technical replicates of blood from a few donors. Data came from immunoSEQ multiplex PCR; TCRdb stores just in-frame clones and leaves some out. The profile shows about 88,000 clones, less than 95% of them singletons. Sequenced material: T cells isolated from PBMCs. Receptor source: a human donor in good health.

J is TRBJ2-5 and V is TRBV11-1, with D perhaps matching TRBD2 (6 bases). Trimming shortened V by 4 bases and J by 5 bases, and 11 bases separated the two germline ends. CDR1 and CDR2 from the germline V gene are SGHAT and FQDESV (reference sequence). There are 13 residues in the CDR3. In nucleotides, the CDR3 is TGTGCCAGCAGCTCGGGAGATAGGGAGACCCAGTACTTC. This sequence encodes CASSSGDRETQYF. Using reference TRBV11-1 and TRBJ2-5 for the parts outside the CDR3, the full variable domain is EAEVAQSPRYKITEKSQAVAFWCDPISGHATLYWYRQILGQGPELLVQFQDESVVDDSQLPKDRFSAERLKGVDSTLKIQPAELGDSAMYLCASSSGDRETQYFGPGTRLLVL.

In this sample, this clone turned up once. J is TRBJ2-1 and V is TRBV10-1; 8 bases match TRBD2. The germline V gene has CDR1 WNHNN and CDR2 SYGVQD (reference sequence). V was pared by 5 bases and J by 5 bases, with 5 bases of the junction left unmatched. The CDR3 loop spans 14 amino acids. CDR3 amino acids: CASSSGGQDNEQFF. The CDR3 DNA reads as TGCGCCAGCAGTTCGGGAGGGCAGGACAATGAGCAGTTCTTC.

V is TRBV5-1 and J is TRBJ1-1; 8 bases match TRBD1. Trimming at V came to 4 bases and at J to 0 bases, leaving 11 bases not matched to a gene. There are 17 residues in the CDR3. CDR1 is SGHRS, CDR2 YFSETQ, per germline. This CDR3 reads CASSPTPGTGVNTEAFF. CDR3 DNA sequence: TGCGCCAGCAGCCCAACCCCCGGGACAGGCGTGAACACTGAAGCTTTCTTT.

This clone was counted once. The CDR3 DNA sequence: TGTGCCAGCAGCTTGGCGGGAGTAGGTGGCGGGGAGCTGTTTTTT. Amino acid sequence: CASSLAGVGGGELFF. J is TRBJ2-2 and V is TRBV5-4; a weak D match, TRBD2 (6 bases). The CDR3 runs to 15 residues. Trimming took 0 bases from V and 7 from J, leaving 13 bases between them. In germline, CDR1 is SGHNT, CDR2 YYREEE (reference sequence).

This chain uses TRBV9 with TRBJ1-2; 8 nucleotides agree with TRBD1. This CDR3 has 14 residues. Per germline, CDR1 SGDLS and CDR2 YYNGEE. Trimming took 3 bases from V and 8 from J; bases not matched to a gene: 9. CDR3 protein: CASSGVQGVGGYTF. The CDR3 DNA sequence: TGTGCCAGCAGCGGAGTACAGGGGGTTGGGGGCTACACCTTC.

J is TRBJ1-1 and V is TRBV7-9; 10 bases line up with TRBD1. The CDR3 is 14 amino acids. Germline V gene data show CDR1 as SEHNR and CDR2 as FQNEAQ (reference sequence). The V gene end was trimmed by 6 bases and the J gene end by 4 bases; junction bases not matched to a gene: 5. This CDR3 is CASRRGQGGTEAFF. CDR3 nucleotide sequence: TGTGCCAGCAGACGTGGACAGGGGGGCACTGAAGCTTTCTTT.

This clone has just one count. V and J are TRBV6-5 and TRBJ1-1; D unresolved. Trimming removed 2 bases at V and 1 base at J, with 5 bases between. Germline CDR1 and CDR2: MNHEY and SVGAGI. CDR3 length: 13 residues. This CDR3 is CASSYEANTEAFF. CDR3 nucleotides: TGTGCCAGCAGTTACGAGGCGAACACTGAAGCTTTCTTT.

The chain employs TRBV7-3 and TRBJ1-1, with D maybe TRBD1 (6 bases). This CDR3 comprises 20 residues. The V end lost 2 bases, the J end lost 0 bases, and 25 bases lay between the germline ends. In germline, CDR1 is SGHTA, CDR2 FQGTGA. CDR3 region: CASSLAALKAGALMNTEAFF. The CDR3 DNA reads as TGTGCCAGCAGCTTAGCGGCCTTAAAAGCAGGGGCGCTCATGAACACTGAAGCTTTCTTT. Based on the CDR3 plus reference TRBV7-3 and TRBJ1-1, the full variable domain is GAGVSQTPSNKVTEKGKYVELRCDPISGHTALYWYRQSLGQGPEFLIYFQGTGAADDSGLPNDRFFAVRPEGSVSTLKIQRTERGDSAVYLCASSLAALKAGALMNTEAFFGQGTRLTVV.

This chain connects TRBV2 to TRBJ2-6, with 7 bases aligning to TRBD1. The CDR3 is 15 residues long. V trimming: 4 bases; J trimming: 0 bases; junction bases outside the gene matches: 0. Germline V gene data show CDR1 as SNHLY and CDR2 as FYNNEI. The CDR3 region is CASSGQGSGANVLTF. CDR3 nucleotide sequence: TGTGCCAGCAGTGGACAGGGCTCTGGGGCCAACGTCCTGACTTTC.

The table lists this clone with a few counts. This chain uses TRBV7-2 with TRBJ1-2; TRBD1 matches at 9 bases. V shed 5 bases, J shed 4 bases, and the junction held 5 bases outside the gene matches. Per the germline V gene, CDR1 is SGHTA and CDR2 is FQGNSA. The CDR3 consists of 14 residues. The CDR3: CASSPGDRVYGYTF. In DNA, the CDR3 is TGTGCCAGCAGCCCGGGGGACAGGGTCTATGGCTACACCTTC.

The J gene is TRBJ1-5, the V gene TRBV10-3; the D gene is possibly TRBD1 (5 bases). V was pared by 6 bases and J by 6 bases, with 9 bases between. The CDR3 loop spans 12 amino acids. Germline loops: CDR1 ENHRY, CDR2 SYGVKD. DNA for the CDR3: TGTGCCATCAGCGCCCAGGGTCAGCCCCAGCATTTT. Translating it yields CAISAQGQPQHF.

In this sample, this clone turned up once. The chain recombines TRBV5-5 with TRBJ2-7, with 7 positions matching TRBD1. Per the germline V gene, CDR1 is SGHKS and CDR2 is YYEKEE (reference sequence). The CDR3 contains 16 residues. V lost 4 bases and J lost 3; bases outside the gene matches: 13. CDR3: CASSPRTGARNYEQYF. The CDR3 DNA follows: TGTGCCAGCAGCCCACGGACAGGAGCGAGGAACTACGAGCAGTACTTC.

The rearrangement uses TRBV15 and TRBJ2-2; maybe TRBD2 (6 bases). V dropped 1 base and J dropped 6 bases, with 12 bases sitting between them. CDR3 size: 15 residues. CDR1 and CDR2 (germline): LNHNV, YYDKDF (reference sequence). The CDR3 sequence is CATSRVFAGSGELFF. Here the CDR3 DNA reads TGTGCCACCAGCAGAGTTTTTGCGGGGTCCGGGGAGCTGTTTTTT.

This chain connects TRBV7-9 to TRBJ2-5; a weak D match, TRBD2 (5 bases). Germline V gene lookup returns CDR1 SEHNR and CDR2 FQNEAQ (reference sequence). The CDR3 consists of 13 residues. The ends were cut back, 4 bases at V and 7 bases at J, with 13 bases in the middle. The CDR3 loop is CASSSGLDWTQYF. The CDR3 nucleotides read TGTGCCAGCAGCTCTGGACTGGATTGGACCCAGTACTTC.

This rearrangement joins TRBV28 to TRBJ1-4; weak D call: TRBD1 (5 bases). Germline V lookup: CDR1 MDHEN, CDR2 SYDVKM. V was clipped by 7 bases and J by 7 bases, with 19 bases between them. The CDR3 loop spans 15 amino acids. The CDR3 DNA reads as TGTGCCAGCACCTCAACCGGGGGGGTGGCTGAAAAACTGTTTTTT. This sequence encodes CASTSTGGVAEKLFF.

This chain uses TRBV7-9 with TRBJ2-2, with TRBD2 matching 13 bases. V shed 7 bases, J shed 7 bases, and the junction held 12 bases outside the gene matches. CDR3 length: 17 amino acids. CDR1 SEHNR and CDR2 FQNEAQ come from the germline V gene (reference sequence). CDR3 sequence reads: CASNSFRTSGSIGELFF. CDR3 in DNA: TGTGCCAGCAATTCCTTCAGGACTAGCGGGAGTATCGGGGAGCTGTTTTTT.

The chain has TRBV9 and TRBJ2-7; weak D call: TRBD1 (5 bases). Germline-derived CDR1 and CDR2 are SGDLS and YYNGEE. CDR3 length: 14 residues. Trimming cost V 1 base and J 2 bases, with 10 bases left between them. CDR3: CASSVTGTTYEQYF. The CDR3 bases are TGTGCCAGCAGCGTAACAGGTACTACCTACGAGCAGTACTTC.

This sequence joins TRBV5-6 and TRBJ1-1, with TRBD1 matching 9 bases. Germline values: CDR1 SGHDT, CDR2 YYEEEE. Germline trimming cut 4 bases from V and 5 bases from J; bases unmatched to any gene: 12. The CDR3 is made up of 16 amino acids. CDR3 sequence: CASSQKPGTGITEAFF. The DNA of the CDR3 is TGTGCCAGCAGCCAAAAGCCCGGGACAGGGATTACTGAAGCTTTCTTT.

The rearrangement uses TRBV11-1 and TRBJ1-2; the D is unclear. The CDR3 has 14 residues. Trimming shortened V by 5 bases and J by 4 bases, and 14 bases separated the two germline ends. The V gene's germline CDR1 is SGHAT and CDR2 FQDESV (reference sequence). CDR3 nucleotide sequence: TGTGCCAGCAGCCGCCCAAAGGAGGCCTATGGCTACACCTTC. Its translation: CASSRPKEAYGYTF.

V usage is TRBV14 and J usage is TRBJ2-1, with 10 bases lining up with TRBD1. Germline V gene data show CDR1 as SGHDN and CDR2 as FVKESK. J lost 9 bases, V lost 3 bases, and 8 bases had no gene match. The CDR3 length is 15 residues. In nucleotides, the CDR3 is TGTGCCAGCAGCCATTTCGACAGGGGGCAGGGTGAGCAGTTCTTC. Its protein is CASSHFDRGQGEQFF. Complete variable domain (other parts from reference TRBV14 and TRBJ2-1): EAGVTQFPSHSVIEKGQTVTLRCDPISGHDNLYWYRRVMGKEIKFLLHFVKESKQDESGMPNNRFLAERTGGTYSTLKVQPAELEDSGVYFCASSHFDRGQGEQFFGPGTRLTVL.